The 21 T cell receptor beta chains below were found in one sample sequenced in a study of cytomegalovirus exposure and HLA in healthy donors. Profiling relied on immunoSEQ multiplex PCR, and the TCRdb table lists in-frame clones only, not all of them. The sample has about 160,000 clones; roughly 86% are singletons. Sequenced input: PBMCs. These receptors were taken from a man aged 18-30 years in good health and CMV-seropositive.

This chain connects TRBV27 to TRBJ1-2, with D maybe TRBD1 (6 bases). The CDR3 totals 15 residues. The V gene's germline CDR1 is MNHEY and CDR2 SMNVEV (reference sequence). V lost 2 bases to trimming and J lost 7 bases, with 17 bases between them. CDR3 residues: CASSLGGTSLGGYTF. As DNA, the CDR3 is TGTGCCAGCAGTTTAGGTGGGACATCCCTAGGTGGCTACACCTTC.

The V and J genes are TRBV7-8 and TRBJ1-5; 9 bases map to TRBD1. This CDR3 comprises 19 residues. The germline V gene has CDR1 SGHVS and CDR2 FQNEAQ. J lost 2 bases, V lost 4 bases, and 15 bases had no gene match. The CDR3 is CASSSDGQGRVIRNQPQHF. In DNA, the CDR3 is TGTGCCAGCAGCTCAGACGGACAGGGGAGGGTAATTCGCAATCAGCCCCAGCATTTT.

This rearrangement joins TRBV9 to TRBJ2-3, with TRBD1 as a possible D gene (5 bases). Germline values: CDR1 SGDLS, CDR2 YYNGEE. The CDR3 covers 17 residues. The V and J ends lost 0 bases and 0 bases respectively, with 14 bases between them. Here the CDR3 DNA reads TGTGCCAGCAGCGTAGGGGCAGGGCAAACTAGCACAGATACGCAGTATTTT. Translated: CASSVGAGQTSTDTQYF.

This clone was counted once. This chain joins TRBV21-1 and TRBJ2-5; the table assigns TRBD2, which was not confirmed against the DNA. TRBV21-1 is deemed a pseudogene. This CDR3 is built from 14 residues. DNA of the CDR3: TGTGCCAGCAGCAAAGCGCCGAGGGAAGAGACCCAGTACTTC. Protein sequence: CASSKAPREETQYF.

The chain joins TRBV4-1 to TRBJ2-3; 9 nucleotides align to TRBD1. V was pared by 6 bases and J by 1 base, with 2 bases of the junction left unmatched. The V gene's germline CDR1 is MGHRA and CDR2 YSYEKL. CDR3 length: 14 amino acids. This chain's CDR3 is CASRDRGGTDTQYF. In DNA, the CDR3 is TGCGCCAGCAGGGACAGGGGCGGCACAGATACGCAGTATTTT.

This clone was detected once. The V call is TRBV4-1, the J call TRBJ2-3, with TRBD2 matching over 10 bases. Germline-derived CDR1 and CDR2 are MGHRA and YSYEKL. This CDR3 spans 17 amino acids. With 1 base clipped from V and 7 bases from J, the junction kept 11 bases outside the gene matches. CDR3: CASSQGILAGAVNTQYF. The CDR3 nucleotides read TGCGCCAGCAGCCAAGGCATCCTAGCGGGAGCGGTAAATACGCAGTATTTT.

In DNA, the CDR3 is TGCGCCAGCAGCATGAATCTAGGGGGTGAGACCCAGTACTTC. Amino acid sequence: CASSMNLGGETQYF. The chain couples TRBV5-1 to TRBJ2-5, with a weak D call TRBD1 (6 bases). Trimming pared 4 bases from V and 5 bases from J, leaving 15 bases between. From germline, CDR1 is SGHRS and CDR2 YFSETQ. The CDR3 runs 14 residues.

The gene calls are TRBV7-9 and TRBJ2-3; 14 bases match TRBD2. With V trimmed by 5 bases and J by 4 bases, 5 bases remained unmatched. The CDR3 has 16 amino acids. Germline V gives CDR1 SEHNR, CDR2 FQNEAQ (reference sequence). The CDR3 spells CASSPPGLAGADTQYF. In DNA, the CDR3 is TGTGCCAGCAGCCCCCCGGGACTAGCGGGAGCAGATACGCAGTATTTT.

The CDR3 nucleotides read TGTGCCAGCAGTGAGGAGGGGCGGGCCTCCTTAGATACGCAGTATTTT. Protein: CASSEEGRASLDTQYF. The gene calls are TRBV25-1 and TRBJ2-3; tentative D call: TRBD2 (6 bases). Germline CDR1 is MGHDK and CDR2 is SYGVNS. V lost 3 bases to trimming and J lost 5 bases, with 18 bases between them. The CDR3 extends over 16 amino acids. Full variable domain (remainder filled in from reference TRBV25-1 and TRBJ2-3): EADIYQTPRYLVIGTGKKITLECSQTMGHDKMYWYQQDPGMELHLIHYSYGVNSTEKGDLSSESTVSRIRTEHFPLTLESARPSHTSQYLCASSEEGRASLDTQYFGPGTRLTVL.

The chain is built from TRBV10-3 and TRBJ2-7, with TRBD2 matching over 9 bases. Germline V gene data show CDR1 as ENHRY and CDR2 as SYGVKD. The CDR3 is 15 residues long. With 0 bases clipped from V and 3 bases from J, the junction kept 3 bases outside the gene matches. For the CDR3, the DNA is TGTGCCATCAGTGAGTCGACGACTAGCGGCTACGAGCAGTACTTC. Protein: CAISESTTSGYEQYF.

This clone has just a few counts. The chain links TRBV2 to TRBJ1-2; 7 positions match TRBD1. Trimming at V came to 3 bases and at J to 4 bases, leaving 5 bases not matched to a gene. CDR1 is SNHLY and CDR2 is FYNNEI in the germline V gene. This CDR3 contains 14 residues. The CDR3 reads CASSDRGGGYGYTF. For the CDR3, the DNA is TGTGCCAGCAGTGACCGAGGGGGCGGCTATGGCTACACCTTC.

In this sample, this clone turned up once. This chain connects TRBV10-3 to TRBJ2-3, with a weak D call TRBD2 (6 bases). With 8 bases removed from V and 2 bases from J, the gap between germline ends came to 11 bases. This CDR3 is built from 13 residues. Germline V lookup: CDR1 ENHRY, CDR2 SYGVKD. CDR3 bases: TGTGCCATCTCACGGGAGTTCACAGATACGCAGTATTTT. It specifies CAISREFTDTQYF.

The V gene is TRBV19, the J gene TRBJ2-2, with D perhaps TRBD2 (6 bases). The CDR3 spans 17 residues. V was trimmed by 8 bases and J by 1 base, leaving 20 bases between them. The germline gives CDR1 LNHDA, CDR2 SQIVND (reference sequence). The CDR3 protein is CASYTFPGTRNTGELFF. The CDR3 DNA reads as TGTGCCAGTTACACTTTTCCCGGGACTCGGAACACCGGGGAGCTGTTTTTT.

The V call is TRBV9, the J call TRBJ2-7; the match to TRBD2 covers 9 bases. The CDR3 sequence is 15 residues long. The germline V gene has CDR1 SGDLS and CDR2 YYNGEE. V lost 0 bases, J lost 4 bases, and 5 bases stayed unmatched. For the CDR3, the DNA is TGTGCCAGCAGCGTAGTAGCGGGAGATATATACGAGCAGTACTTC. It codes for CASSVVAGDIYEQYF.

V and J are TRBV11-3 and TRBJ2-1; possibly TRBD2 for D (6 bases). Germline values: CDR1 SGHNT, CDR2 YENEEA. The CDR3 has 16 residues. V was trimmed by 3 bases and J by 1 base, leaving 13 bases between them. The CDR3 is CASSFSGPQSYNEQFF. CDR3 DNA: TGTGCCAGCAGCTTTAGCGGACCCCAATCCTACAATGAGCAGTTCTTC.

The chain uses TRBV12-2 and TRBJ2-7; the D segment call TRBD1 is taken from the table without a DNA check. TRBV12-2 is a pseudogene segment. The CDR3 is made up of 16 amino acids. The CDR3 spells CASRFVSGRESDEQYF. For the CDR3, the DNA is TGTGCAAGTCGCTTCGTTTCGGGCAGGGAATCGGACGAGCAGTACTTC.

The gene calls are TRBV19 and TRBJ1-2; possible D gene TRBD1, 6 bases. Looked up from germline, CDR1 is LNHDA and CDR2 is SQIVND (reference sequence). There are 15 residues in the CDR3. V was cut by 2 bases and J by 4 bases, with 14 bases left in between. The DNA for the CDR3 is TGTGCCAGTAGTATAACAGGGCTTTCGGGCTATGGCTACACCTTC. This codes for CASSITGLSGYGYTF.

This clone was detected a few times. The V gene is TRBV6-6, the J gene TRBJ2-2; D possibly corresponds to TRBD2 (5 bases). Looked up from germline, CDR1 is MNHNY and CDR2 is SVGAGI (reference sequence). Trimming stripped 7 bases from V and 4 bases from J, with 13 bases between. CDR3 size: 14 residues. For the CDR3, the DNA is TGTGCCAGCACAAACGGAGGACGCACCGGGGAGCTGTTTTTT. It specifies CASTNGGRTGELFF.

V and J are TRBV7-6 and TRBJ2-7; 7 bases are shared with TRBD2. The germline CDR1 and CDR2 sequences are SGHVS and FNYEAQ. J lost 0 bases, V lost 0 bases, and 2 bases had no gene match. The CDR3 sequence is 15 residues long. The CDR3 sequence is CASSLASGGSYEQYF. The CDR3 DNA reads TGTGCCAGCAGCTTAGCGTCGGGAGGCTCCTACGAGCAGTACTTC. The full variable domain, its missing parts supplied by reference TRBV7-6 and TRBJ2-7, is GAGVSQSPRYKVTKRGQDVALRCDPISGHVSLYWYRQALGQGPEFLTYFNYEAQQDKSGLPNDRFSAERPEGSISTLTIQRTEQRDSAMYRCASSLASGGSYEQYFGPGTRLTVT.

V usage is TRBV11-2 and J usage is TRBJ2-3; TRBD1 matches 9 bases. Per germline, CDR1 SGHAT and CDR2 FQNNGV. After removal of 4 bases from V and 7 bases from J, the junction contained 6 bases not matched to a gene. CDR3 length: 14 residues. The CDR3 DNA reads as TGTGCCAGCAGCTGGAGACAGGGGGGGAATACGCAGTATTTT. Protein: CASSWRQGGNTQYF.

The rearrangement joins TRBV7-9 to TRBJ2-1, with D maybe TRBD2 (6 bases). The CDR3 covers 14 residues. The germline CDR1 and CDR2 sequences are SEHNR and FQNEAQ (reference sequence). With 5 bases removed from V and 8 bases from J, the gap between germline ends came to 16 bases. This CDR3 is CASSTSYGSYEQFF. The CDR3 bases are TGTGCCAGCAGCACATCCTACGGGAGCTATGAGCAGTTCTTC.